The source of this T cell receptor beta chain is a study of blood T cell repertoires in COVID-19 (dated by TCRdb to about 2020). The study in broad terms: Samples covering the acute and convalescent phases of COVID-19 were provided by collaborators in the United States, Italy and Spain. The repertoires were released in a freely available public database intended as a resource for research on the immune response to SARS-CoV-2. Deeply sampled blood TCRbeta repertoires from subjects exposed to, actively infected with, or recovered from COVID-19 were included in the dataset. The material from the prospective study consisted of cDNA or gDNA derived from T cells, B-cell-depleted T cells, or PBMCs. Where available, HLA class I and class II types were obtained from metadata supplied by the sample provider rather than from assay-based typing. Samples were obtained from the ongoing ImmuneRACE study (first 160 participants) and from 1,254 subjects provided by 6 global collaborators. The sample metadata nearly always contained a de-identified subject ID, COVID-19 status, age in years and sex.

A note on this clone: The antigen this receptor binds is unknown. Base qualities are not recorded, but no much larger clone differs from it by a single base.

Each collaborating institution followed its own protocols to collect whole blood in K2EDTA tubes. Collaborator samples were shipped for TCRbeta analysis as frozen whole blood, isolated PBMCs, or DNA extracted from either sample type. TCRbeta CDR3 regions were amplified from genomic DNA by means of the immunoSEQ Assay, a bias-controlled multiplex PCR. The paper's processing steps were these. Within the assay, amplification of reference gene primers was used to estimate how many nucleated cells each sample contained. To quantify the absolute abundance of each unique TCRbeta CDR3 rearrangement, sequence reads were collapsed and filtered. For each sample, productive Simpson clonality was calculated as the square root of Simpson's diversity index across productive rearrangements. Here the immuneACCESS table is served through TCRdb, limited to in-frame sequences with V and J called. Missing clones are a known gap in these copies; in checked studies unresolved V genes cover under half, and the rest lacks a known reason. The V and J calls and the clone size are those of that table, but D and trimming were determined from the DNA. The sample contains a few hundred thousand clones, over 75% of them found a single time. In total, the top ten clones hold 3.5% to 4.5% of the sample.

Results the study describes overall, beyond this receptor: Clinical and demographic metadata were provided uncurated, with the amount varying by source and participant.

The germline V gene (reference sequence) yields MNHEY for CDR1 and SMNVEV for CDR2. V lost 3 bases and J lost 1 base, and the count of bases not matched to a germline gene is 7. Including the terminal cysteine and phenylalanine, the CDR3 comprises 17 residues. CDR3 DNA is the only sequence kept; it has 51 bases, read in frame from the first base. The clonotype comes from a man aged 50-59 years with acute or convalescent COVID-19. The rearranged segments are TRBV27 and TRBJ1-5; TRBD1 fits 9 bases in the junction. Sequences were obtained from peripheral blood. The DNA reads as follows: TGTGCCAGCAGTTTCCTTCCGACAGGGGGGAGCAATCAGCCCCAGCATTTT. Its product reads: CASSFLPTGGSNQPQHF.